Below, 6 T cell receptor beta chains from the same sample are listed, as sequenced in a study of response to subunit inactivated influenza vaccine. Each CDR3 protein is one row after TCRdb ran MiXCR on the RT-PCR reads. The sample records over 150,000 distinct CDR3 sequences, around 11% being singletons. The specimen was CD8+ T cells sorted from PBMCs, collected around 25 months after vaccination. Receptor source: a man in his fifties or sixties who received an inactivated influenza vaccine.

As to this clonotype: A much larger clone is a single base away; this may be a read error. This chain connects TRBV4-3 to TRBJ2-7; D may match TRBD1 or TRBD2 (5 bases each). Germline CDR1 reads LGHNA; CDR2 reads YSLEER. The CDR3 runs 15 residues. As DNA, the CDR3 is TGCGCCGGCAGCCAAGCGTGGGGGAGCTCCTACGAGCAGTACTTC. Its translation is CAGSQAWGSSYEQYF.

V and J are TRBV5-1 and TRBJ2-7; a weak D match, TRBD1 (6 bases). V shed 2 bases and J shed 4 bases, with 16 bases lying between them. Per the germline V gene, CDR1 is SGHRS and CDR2 is YFSETQ. The CDR3 loop spans 15 amino acids. The CDR3 DNA is TGCGCCAGCAGCTTTAAACAGGGATCTACTTACGAGCAGTACTTC. Translating gives CASSFKQGSTYEQYF.

Only a few counts were recorded for this clonotype. The rearrangement links TRBV7-6 to TRBJ1-3, with TRBD1 as a possible D gene (5 bases). Germline values: CDR1 SGHVS, CDR2 FNYEAQ. Trimming removed 5 bases at V and 3 bases at J, with 20 bases between. CDR3 length: 17 amino acids. The DNA of the CDR3 is TGTGCCAGCAGCATTCGTCCCGATTGGGGGGTTGGAAACACCATATATTTT. Amino acids: CASSIRPDWGVGNTIYF.

The chain couples TRBV5-1 to TRBJ2-5; 7 positions agree with TRBD2. CDR3 size: 15 residues. From germline, CDR1 is SGHRS and CDR2 YFSETQ. Trimming at V came to 0 bases and at J to 2 bases, leaving 4 bases not matched to a gene. The CDR3 sequence is CASSLGPGLQETQYF. The CDR3 nucleotides read TGCGCCAGCAGCTTGGGACCGGGACTACAAGAGACCCAGTACTTC.

The chain links TRBV6-1 to TRBJ1-2; D is ambiguous. The CDR3 length is 13 residues. The V end was cut by 6 bases, the J end by 6 bases, with 14 bases between. Germline V gives CDR1 MNHNS, CDR2 SASEGT. As DNA, the CDR3 is TGTGCCAGCAGCCGCGTCCTTCTCCATGGCTACACCTTC. Its translation is CASSRVLLHGYTF.

This chain links TRBV9 with TRBJ2-1; 16 bases match TRBD2. With V trimmed by 8 bases and J by 5 bases, 16 bases remained unmatched. The CDR3 covers 19 residues. Germline V gives CDR1 SGDLS, CDR2 YYNGEE. CDR3 sequence (DNA): TGTGCCAGTCAGCGCGGGGGACTAGCGGGGGGGTCCCTCCACAATGAGCAGTTCTTC. This encodes CASQRGGLAGGSLHNEQFF.